These 13 T cell receptor beta chains were all obtained from the same sample, sequenced in a study of T cells in Graves' hyperthyroidism and ophthalmopathy. RNA transcripts provided the source from which TCR beta CDR3 regions were amplified. Researchers ran a first-round RT-PCR on the TCR CDR3 using the HTBI primer set. TCRdb called the multiplex PCR reads again in MiXCR, with one record for every CDR3 protein. The repertoire holds fewer than 500,000 distinct CDR3 sequences, with about 14% as singletons. The sample consisted of blood. Receptor source: a woman aged 25 to 39 with Graves' ophthalmopathy.

This clonotype was found many times. The J gene is TRBJ2-1, the V gene TRBV18; tentative D call: TRBD2 (5 bases). The V gene lost 3 bases and the J gene lost 7 bases, with 10 bases spanning the gap. Germline V gene lookup returns CDR1 KGHSH and CDR2 LQKENI. This CDR3 is built from 13 residues. CDR3 in DNA: TGTGCCAGCTCACCCGCGACTAAAAATGAGCAGTTCTTC. Protein product: CASSPATKNEQFF.

The table lists this clonotype with a few counts. A read error may produce the germline difference seen at one junction end. V and J are TRBV12-3 or TRBV12-4 and TRBJ1-2, with D possibly TRBD1 on 6 matching bases. This CDR3 is 14 amino acids long. In DNA form, the CDR3 reads TGTACCAGCAGCCGCAGGGGCTGGGGCTATGGCTACACCTTC. It encodes CTSSRRGWGYGYTF.

This clonotype was seen repeatedly, ten times or more. This rearrangement joins TRBV18 to TRBJ2-5; D ambiguous. The CDR3 is 14 amino acids. V was cut by 3 bases and J by 3 bases, with 11 bases left in between. Germline lookup yields CDR1 KGHSH and CDR2 LQKENI. CDR3 coding DNA: TGTGCCAGCTCACCGATGGCCCTGGAAGAGACCCAGTACTTC. Encoded protein: CASSPMALEETQYF. The entire variable domain, with the rest obtained from reference TRBV18 and TRBJ2-5, is as follows: NAGVMQNPRHLVRRRGQEARLRCSPMKGHSHVYWYRQLPEEGLKFMVYLQKENIIDESGMPKERFSAEFPKEGPSILRIQQVVRGDSAAYFCASSPMALEETQYFGPGTRLLVL.

There are many counts of this clonotype. The rearrangement uses TRBV5-1 and TRBJ2-3, with TRBD1 matching over 9 bases. Germline CDR1 SGHRS, CDR2 YFSETQ. The V gene end was trimmed by 3 bases and the J gene end by 7 bases; junction bases not matched to a gene: 9. The CDR3 spans 15 residues. The CDR3 nucleotides are TGCGCCAGCAGCTCAACCTCCGGGACAGGGTATACGCAGTATTTT. It encodes CASSSTSGTGYTQYF.

V usage is TRBV11-2 and J usage is TRBJ2-7; 7 positions match TRBD1. Germline CDR1 is SGHAT and CDR2 is FQNNGV. V gave up 2 bases and J gave up 0 bases; unmatched junction bases: 10. The CDR3 has 17 amino acids. CDR3: CASSLRTGHLSSYEQYF. As DNA, the CDR3 is TGTGCCAGCAGCTTAAGGACAGGACACCTGAGCTCCTACGAGCAGTACTTC.

This clonotype was observed at least ten times. The genes are TRBV27 and TRBJ1-5; TRBD1 aligns across 7 bases. Trimming removed 8 bases from V and 3 bases from J; junction bases left unmatched: 13. CDR1 MNHEY and CDR2 SMNVEV come from the germline V gene (reference sequence). This CDR3 is built from 16 residues. The CDR3 spells CASRSRGPDINQPQHF. CDR3 nucleotides: TGTGCCAGCCGGAGTAGGGGGCCCGATATCAATCAGCCCCAGCATTTT.

The chain carries TRBV25-1 and TRBJ1-2, with D possibly matching TRBD1 (5 bases). The germline gives CDR1 MGHDK, CDR2 SYGVNS. CDR3 length equals 13 residues. The germline V and J ends were trimmed by 7 bases and 3 bases, with 12 bases remaining between them. In DNA form, the CDR3 reads TGTGCCAGCACGAAGCAGGGCGACTATGGCTACACCTTC. As protein: CASTKQGDYGYTF.

This clonotype was observed many times. The V gene is TRBV18, the J gene TRBJ2-7; TRBD2 matches 9 bases. Per germline, CDR1 KGHSH and CDR2 LQKENI. Germline trimming cut 0 bases from V and 4 bases from J; bases unmatched to any gene: 1. The CDR3 length is 14 residues. Written as DNA, the CDR3 is TGTGCCAGCTCACCACCTAGCGGGGGTTACGAGCAGTACTTC. Encoded protein: CASSPPSGGYEQYF.

This clonotype was detected many times. CDR3 DNA sequence: TGCGCCAGCAGCTTCACAGAACTAGCGGGGGGATACAATGAGCAGTTCTTC. As protein: CASSFTELAGGYNEQFF. The chain uses TRBV5-1 and TRBJ2-1; 12 nucleotides align to TRBD2. The CDR3 covers 17 residues. V shed 2 bases and J 4 bases; nucleotides not matched to a gene: 7. Germline-derived CDR1 and CDR2 are SGHRS and YFSETQ.

This clonotype was seen more than once but under ten times. The chain combines TRBV7-9 with TRBJ1-3, with D perhaps TRBD1 (6 bases). This CDR3 has 16 amino acids. Germline values: CDR1 SEHNR, CDR2 FQNEAQ (reference sequence). Trimming shortened V by 5 bases and J by 1 base, and 15 bases separated the two germline ends. Written as DNA, the CDR3 is TGTGCCAGCAGCACACAGGGTGGGAGATCTGGAAACACCATATATTTT. Amino acid sequence: CASSTQGGRSGNTIYF.

This clonotype was counted a few times. The chain has TRBV7-9 and TRBJ1-5; 9 positions match TRBD1. J lost 1 base, V lost 8 bases, and 15 bases had no gene match. Germline V gives CDR1 SEHNR, CDR2 FQNEAQ (reference sequence). This CDR3 comprises 18 residues. CDR3 amino acids: CASGKVNRGLGSNQPQHF. For the CDR3, the DNA is TGTGCCAGCGGAAAGGTAAACAGGGGGCTAGGGAGCAATCAGCCCCAGCATTTT.

The chain uses TRBV24-1 and TRBJ1-5; 12 nucleotides agree with TRBD1. CDR3 length: 15 residues. The trim removed 5 bases at V and 6 bases at J, leaving 4 bases unmatched. CDR1 KGHDR and CDR2 SFDVKD come from the germline V gene. CDR3 in DNA: TGTGCCACCAGTGTGGGACAGGGGGCGGGTCAGCCCCAGCATTTT. Protein sequence: CATSVGQGAGQPQHF.

This clonotype was found many times. The chain combines TRBV7-9 with TRBJ1-2, with D unresolved. Trimming pared 5 bases from V and 3 bases from J, leaving 10 bases between. This CDR3 comprises 13 residues. Germline loops: CDR1 SEHNR, CDR2 FQNEAQ (reference sequence). CDR3 nucleotide sequence: TGTGCCAGCAGCCCGACCGCTGACTATGGCTACACCTTC. Protein sequence: CASSPTADYGYTF.